The entry that follows covers one TCR beta chain sequence. Antigen specificity is unknown. Resections that were taken during corrective heart surgery supplied the thymus tissue. Healthy Finnish infants undergoing corrective surgery for congenital heart defects were used as donors. This sample stems from a study of human thymus T cells. Study-level results: In thymic and blood repertoires alike, V and J usage looked biased. Highly overlapping thymic repertoires among unrelated individuals were reported in related research.

Profiled with immunoSEQ multiplex PCR; TCRdb holds only in-frame clones, not every one. The table has around 120,000 clones, just under 95% seen once. Germline V gives CDR1 MNHEY, CDR2 SMNVEV (reference sequence). The CDR3 covers 13 residues. The V segment lost 11 bases and the J segment 8 bases; nucleotides outside the gene matches: 11. The genes are TRBV27 and TRBJ2-1, with 8 positions matching TRBD2. The sequence was collected from a boy in the first two years of life with a congenital heart defect but otherwise immunologically healthy. The sample consisted of thymus tissue. The CDR3 region is CACRQRGSDEQFF. The CDR3 nucleotides read TGTGCCTGCCGCCAGCGGGGGTCGGATGAGCAGTTCTTC.